This entry features one T cell receptor beta chain sequence. Its cognate antigen is unknown. This sample was included in a study of CXCR3-negative and CXCR3-positive naive CD8 T cells. General study points: The study found comparably high diversity in both naive subsets and much lower diversity in memory CD8+ cells. PBMCs showed partially decreased CXCR3 expression after cryopreservation, and most assays used fresh PBMCs.

This CDR3 contains 14 residues. Germline V gene data show CDR1 as LNHNV and CDR2 as YYDKDF (reference sequence). UMI-labeled 5' RACE TRB cDNA libraries were prepared from the cells. With the 5' RACE reads reprocessed, TCRdb shows one record per CDR3 protein and no DNA. In all, the sample yields about 23,000 distinct CDR3 sequences. In triplicate, each CD8+ T cell subset was sorted at roughly 330,000 cells per replicate. Cells classed as naive CD8+ T cells were CD45RO-CCR7+CD27+CD95-. Sequencing was performed on naive CXCR3- CD8+ T cells from blood. Subset noted: CD45RO-CCR7+CD27+CD95- naive CD8+ T cells lacking CXCR3 (TNR3-). The clonotype comes from a human donor in good health. Some clones in this sample may be carry-over from other donors' samples. The genes are TRBV15 and TRBJ2-5; TCRdb picks TRBD2, but there is no DNA to check that call. Here the CDR3 reads CATSELAGVETQYF.